This T cell receptor (beta chain) was captured by sequencing in a study of T cells in Graves' hyperthyroidism and ophthalmopathy (dated by TCRdb to between 2019 and 2020). Background for the entire study: Peripheral blood was sampled at the time of initial diagnosis, prior to any treatment. The 100 discovery patients were randomly split 7:3 into training and test sets. Whether ophthalmopathy could be predicted prospectively was tested in an independent validation cohort made up of under 20 hyperthyroidism patients plus 17 patients who later progressed to ophthalmopathy. After sampling, hyperthyroidism patients received methimazole starting at 30 mg daily, and ophthalmopathy patients received high-dose intravenous methylprednisolone. According to the paper, TCR Vbeta CDR3 sequencing was carried out on 135 peripheral blood samples, which came from approximately 41 ophthalmopathy, 75 or so hyperthyroidism and some 17 progressor patients. To identify distinguishing TCR V-J signatures, a discovery cohort of about a hundred patients was used, comprising 40 to 45 with Graves' ophthalmopathy and 57 with stable Graves' hyperthyroidism. In over five Graves' hyperthyroidism patients, the study also compared T-cell repertoires from thyroid tissue with T-cell repertoires from blood. Here is what the overall study found, with its caveats: Blood samples also contained most of the expanded thyroid clonotypes (frequency above 0.001), which suggests that blood repertoires may reflect thyroid immune responses. In cross-validation, a model built on a 13 V-J signature told ophthalmopathy apart from stable hyperthyroidism with over 85% sensitivity and about 81% specificity, and in testing the same model reached 80%/75%. Sample size was not statistically predetermined, and investigators were not blinded to group allocation. During validation, the model predicted progression to ophthalmopathy a median of approximately 7 months ahead of onset, with around 71% sensitivity and about 72% specificity.

The CDR3 spans 18 residues, from the cysteine through the phenylalanine. The read is trimmed to its CDR3 DNA, 54 bases read in frame from base 1. For CDR1 and CDR2, the germline V gene lists SGHAT and FQNNGV. Trimming removed 3 bases from V and 4 bases from J; the gene matches leave 12 bases unexplained. TCR beta CDR3 regions were amplified from RNA transcripts. The first round of RT-PCR for the TCR CDR3 was performed with the HTBI primer set and the Qiagen OneStep RT-PCR kit. A second multiplex PCR round built the libraries, followed by size selection and purification. Paired-end sequencing of the libraries was performed with 100 bp reads on an Illumina HiSeq2000. Turning to the authors' computational methods: SOAPnuke was used to process the raw data, removing reads that contained adapters or uncalled bases, had a mean Phred below 15, or lacked an exact match to the constant primer or identifier. High-quality paired reads were merged with COPE v1.2.5, and unique nucleotide sequences were defined as clonotypes. MiTCR v1.1 was used to align the clonotypes against IMGT TRBV, TRBD and TRBJ reference segments. Only V-J combinations with frequency above 0.0001, covering approximately 99% of repertoires, were analysed. A TCS score was defined as the ratio of F50 (clonal expansion) to E x V (chaos), with BLOSUM62-based TCRdist applied between CDR3 peptides within each V-J. Welch's t-statistics and random forest reduced roughly 540 V-J features to about 13, which were used in a naive Bayes classifier (R e1071). TCRdb reworked the public reads: Q25 trimming with fastp, MiXCR clone assembly, productive beta chains retained. Each CDR3 protein gets just one entry, which takes the most common genes and DNA from the rows behind it. V and J calls and clone size were set by TCRdb, not the authors. The sample table records 300,000 to 450,000 distinct CDR3 sequences; roughly 13% of these occur just once. The ten largest clones capture around 9.2% of the sample.

This clonotype was detected only a few times. This clone's antigen is unknown. Per-base quality was not reported, and no clone a single base away is much larger than it. Graves' hyperthyroidism was defined as stable when no progression to ophthalmopathy occurred over 18 months of follow-up. Hyperthyroidism patients were aged 18 to 65 years and newly diagnosed, with disease duration of less than 2 months. Patients with uncontrolled infections, other autoimmune diseases, pregnancy or lactation were excluded. Diagnoses were established on the basis of clinical symptoms, serum thyroxine and TRAb, thyroid ultrasound, and orbital computed tomography. PBMCs were isolated from 7.5 to 10 ml of fresh peripheral blood by Ficoll-Paque density gradient centrifugation. Trizol reagent was used to extract total RNA, and RNA quality was then checked on an Agilent 2100 Bioanalyzer.

Sample: blood. The clonotype originates from a woman younger than 35 with Graves' hyperthyroidism. This sequence uses TRBV11-2 and TRBJ2-1; 10 central bases correspond to TRBD2. The sequenced DNA: TGTGCCAGCAGCTTCTTAGTTAGCGGGGGGCCGGCTTACAATGAGCAGTTCTTC. It specifies CASSFLVSGGPAYNEQFF.